This T cell receptor (beta chain) was observed in a study of cytomegalovirus exposure and HLA in healthy donors. The CDR3 is made up of 13 amino acids. The V gene's germline CDR1 is LNHDA and CDR2 SQIVND (reference sequence). J gave up 4 bases and V 6 bases, and 4 bases lay outside the gene matches. The PCR used 60 Vbeta and 13 Jbeta primers. The repertoire was sequenced with immunoSEQ multiplex PCR; TCRdb's copy has only in-frame clones and lacks some. Of under 70,000 clones in the sample, 65% to 70% were seen once. The material sequenced was PBMCs. The V gene is TRBV19, the J gene TRBJ1-2; 8 positions agree with TRBD1. The TCR originated in a woman younger than 45 in good health and CMV-seronegative. CDR3 residues: CASRTGGSYGYTF. The CDR3 DNA reads TGTGCCAGTAGAACAGGGGGGAGCTATGGCTACACCTTC.